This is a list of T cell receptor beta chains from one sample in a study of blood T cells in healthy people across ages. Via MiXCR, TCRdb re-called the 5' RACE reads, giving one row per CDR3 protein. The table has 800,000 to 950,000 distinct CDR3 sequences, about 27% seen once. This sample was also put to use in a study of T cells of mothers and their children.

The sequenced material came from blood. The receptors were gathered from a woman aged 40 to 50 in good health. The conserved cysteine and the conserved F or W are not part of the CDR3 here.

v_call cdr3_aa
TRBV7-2 ASSLGAGGDEQY
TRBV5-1 ASSLAGTSGGTQETQY
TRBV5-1 ASRTYQARELEKLF
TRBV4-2 ASSHSTGGAQETQY
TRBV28 ASSLSYVGNNEQF
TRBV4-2 ASSQDGQGPNYGYT
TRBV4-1 ASSQPGQGAGTNVLT
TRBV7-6 ASSHQGYGYT
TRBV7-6 ASSNGLATQY
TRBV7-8 ASSLVTSFETQY
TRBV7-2 ASSFVLDTQY
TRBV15 ATSPGLQGGYT
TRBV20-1 SARERGTSYNEQF
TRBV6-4 ASSDQGSGGYT
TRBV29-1 SGKDGGNYGYT
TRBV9 ASSAFGGGRYEQY
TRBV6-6 ASRRQGTTNEKLF
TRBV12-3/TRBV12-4 ASSFTGKTQPQH
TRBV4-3 ASRTGDTNTGELF
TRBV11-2 ASSLGTRLSTDTQY
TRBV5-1 ASSPGTSLYEQF
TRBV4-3 ASSQVLLAGEYTDTQY
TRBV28 ASSSPGARERY
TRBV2 ASKASLYEQF
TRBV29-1 SVRGQGRGEQF
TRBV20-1 SARTGGQPQH
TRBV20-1 SAYSGGTQETQY
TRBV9 ASSVDLSSYEQY
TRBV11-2 ASSPLRGRDEQY
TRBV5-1 ASRSSYGTGSLHEQY
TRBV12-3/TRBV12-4 ASSLPGTSGDTQY
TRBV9 ASSGPDRALNEQF
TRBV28 ASSQRSHDLSSYEQY
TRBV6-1 ASTTSSGGLLYTDTQY
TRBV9 ASSVVRVTSYERF
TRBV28 ASSQTSGGNEQY
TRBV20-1 SAYGEEEETQY
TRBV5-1 ASSSRGWADTQY
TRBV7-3 ASSGPSGRTLESSYNEQF
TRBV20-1 SARDGRYEKLF
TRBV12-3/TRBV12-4 ASSLEGAAYEQY
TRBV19 ASSMNRGPQPQH
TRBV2 ASTATLDYGYT
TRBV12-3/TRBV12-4 ASSSAPNIQY
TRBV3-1 ASSQRSSYSTDTQY
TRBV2 ASRTGQISYEQY
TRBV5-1 ASSYPRIRTGVTREQY
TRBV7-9 ASSPNWPVEQY
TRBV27 ASSLKGGAYEQY
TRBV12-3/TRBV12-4 ASSPTTGVNEQF
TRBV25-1 ASYGRPSYKQY
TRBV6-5 ASRVAGGTGELF
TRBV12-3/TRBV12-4 ASSISSGNTIY